This TCR beta chain was found in a study of cytomegalovirus exposure and HLA in healthy donors. Study-wide context: A prior study identified over 100 million unique TCR beta sequences from about 180 million T cells.

The PCR employed 60 Vbeta primers together with 13 Jbeta primers. Produced via immunoSEQ multiplex PCR; TCRdb's table is partial and in-frame only. The sample includes some 130,000 clones, approximately 77% of them seen just once. The CDR3 is made up of 18 amino acids. Trimming stripped 0 bases from V and 0 bases from J, with 12 bases between. Looked up from germline, CDR1 is MNHEY and CDR2 is SMNVEV (reference sequence). The TCR sequence derives from a middle-aged woman in good health and CMV-seronegative. V and J are TRBV27 and TRBJ1-6; no definite D call. What was sequenced was PBMCs. The CDR3 DNA follows: TGTGCCAGCAGTTTATCAGGAGGTTCACTCTCCTATAATTCACCCCTCCACTTT. It codes for CASSLSGGSLSYNSPLHF.